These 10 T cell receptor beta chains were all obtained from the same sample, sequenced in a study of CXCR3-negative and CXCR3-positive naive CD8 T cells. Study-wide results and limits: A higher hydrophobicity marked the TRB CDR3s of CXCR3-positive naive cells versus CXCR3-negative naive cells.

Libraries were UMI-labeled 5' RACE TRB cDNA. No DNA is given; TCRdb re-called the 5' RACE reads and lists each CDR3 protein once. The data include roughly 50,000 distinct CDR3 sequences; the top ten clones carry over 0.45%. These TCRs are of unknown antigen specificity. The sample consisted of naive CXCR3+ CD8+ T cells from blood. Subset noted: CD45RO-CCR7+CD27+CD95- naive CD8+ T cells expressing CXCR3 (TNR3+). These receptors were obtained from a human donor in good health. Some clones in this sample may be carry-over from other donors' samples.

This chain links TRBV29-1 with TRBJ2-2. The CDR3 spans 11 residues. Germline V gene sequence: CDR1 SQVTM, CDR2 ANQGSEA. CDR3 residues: CSVQIAGELFF.

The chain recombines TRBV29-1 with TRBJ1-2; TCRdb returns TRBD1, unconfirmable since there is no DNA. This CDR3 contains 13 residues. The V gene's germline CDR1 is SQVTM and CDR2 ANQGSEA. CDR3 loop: CSVPHGTLYGYTF.

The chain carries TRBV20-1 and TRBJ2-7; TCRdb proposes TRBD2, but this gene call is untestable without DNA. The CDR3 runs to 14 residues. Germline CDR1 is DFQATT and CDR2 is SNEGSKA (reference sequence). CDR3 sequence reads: CSASTGTLTYEQYF.

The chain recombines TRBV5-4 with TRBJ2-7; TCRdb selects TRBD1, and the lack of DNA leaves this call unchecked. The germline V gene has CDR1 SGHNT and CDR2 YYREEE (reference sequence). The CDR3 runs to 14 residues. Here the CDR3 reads CTSSPLAGSYEQYF.

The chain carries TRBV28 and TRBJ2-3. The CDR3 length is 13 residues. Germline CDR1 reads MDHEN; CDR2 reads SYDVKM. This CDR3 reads CASSFIGADTQYF.

The CDR3 region is CASSQYRAGGNTGELFF. This chain links TRBV4-3 with TRBJ2-2; the D gene TCRdb calls, TRBD2, cannot be checked with no DNA. The length of the CDR3 is 17 residues. Germline V gene sequence: CDR1 LGHNA, CDR2 YSLEER.

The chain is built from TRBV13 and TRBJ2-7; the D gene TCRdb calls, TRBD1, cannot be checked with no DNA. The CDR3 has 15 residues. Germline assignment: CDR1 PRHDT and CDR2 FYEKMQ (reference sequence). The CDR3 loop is CASSPRTGGVYEQYF.

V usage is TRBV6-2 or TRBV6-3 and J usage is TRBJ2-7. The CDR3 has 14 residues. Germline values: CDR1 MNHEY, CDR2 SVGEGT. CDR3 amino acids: CASSYPDALYEQYF.

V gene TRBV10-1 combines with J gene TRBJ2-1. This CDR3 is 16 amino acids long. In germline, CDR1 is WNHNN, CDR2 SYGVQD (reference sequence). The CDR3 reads CASSESPELPLGEQFF.

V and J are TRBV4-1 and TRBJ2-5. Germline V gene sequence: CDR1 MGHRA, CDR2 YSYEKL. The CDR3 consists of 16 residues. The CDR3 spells CASSQVHPDYQETQYF.